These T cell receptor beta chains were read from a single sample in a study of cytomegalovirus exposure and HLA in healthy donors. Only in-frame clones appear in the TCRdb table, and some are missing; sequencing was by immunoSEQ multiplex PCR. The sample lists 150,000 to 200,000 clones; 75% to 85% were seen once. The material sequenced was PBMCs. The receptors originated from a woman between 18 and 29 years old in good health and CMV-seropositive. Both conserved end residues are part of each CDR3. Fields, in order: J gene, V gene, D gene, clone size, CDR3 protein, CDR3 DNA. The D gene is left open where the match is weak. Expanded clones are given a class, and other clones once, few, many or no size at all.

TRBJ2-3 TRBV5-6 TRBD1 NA CASSNWGGQGQDTQYF TGTGCCAGCAGCAATTGGGGGGGACAGGGTCAAGATACGCAGTATTTT
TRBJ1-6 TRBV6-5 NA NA CASRRANNSPLHF TGTGCCAGCAGGCGCGCGAATAATTCACCCCTCCACTTT
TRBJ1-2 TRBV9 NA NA CASSVAVSYGYTF TGTGCCAGCAGCGTAGCGGTTTCCTATGGCTACACCTTC
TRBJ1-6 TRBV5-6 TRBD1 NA CASSFRPGQHNSPLHF TGTGCCAGCAGCTTTCGTCCGGGACAGCATAATTCACCCCTCCACTTT
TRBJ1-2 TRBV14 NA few CASSQDRTSNYGYTF TGTGCCAGCAGCCAAGACAGAACCTCTAACTATGGCTACACCTTC
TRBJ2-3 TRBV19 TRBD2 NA CASSFPGGGPTDTQYF TGTGCCAGTAGTTTCCCAGGCGGGGGGCCGACAGATACGCAGTATTTT
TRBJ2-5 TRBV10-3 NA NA CAISDRQSETQYF TGTGCCATCAGTGATAGACAGTCGGAGACCCAGTACTTC
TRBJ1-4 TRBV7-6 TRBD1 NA CASSSQGASEKLFF TGTGCCAGCAGCTCGCAGGGGGCGAGTGAAAAACTGTTTTTT
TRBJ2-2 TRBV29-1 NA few CSVGSSANTGELFF TGCAGCGTGGGGAGTAGCGCAAACACCGGGGAGCTGTTTTTT
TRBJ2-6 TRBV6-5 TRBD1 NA CASSLTGSGANVLTF TGTGCCAGCAGTCTGACAGGGTCCGGGGCCAACGTCCTGACTTTC
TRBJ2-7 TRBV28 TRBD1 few CASNLMGQSRNEQYF TGTGCCAGCAACCTTATGGGACAGTCCCGGAACGAGCAGTACTTC
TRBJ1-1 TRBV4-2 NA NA CASSQESQGDTEAFF TGTGCCAGCAGCCAAGAGTCACAGGGAGATACTGAAGCTTTCTTT
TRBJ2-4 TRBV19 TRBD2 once CASRDGIGRDIQYF TGTGCCAGTAGGGATGGGATAGGGAGGGACATTCAGTACTTC
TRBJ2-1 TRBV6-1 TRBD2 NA CASSEVAGGRDEQFF TGTGCCAGCAGTGAAGTAGCGGGGGGGCGTGATGAGCAGTTCTTC
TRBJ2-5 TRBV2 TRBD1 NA CASRAGTGVAPVGETQYF TGTGCCAGCAGAGCCGGGACAGGAGTAGCGCCGGTCGGAGAGACCCAGTACTTC
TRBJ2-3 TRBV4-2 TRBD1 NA CASSPFTTGTDTQYF TGTGCCAGCAGCCCATTCACGACAGGGACAGATACGCAGTATTTT
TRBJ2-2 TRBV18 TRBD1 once CASSPEDRVSGELFF TGTGCCAGCTCACCAGAGGACAGGGTATCCGGGGAGCTGTTTTTT
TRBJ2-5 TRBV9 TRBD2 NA CASSDGTSGGRQETQYF TGTGCCAGCAGCGATGGGACTAGCGGGGGACGCCAAGAGACCCAGTACTTC
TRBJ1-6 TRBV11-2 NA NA CASSYRGTTNSPLHF TGTGCCAGCAGCTATCGAGGGACAACCAATTCACCCCTCCACTTT
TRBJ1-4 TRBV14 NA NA CASSQVIGGKLFF TGTGCCAGCAGCCAAGTTATAGGAGGAAAACTGTTTTTT
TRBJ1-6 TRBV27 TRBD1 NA CASSPGTGLSSYNSPLHF TGTGCCAGCAGTCCGGGGACAGGGCTAAGCTCCTATAATTCACCCCTCCACTTT
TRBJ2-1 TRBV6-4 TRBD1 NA CASSDGQGAGNEQFF TGTGCCAGCAGTGATGGACAGGGGGCGGGGAATGAGCAGTTCTTC
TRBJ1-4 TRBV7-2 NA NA CASSPDPGQTNEKLFF TGTGCCAGCAGCCCGGACCCTGGACAGACTAATGAAAAACTGTTTTTT
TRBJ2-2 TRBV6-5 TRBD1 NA CASSYGLTGGTGELFF TGTGCCAGCAGTTACGGGTTGACAGGGGGCACCGGGGAGCTGTTTTTT
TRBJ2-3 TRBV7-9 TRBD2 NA CASSQGTSGGPDTQYF TGTGCCAGCAGCCAAGGGACTAGCGGGGGACCAGATACGCAGTATTTT
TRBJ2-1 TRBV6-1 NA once CASSDSEYNEQFF TGTGCCAGCAGTGATTCCGAGTACAATGAGCAGTTCTTC
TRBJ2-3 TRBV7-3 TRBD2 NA CASRSPGGDTQYF TGTGCCAGCAGAAGTCCGGGGGGTGATACGCAGTATTTT
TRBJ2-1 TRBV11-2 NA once CASSSYRRGRYNEQFF TGTGCCAGCAGCTCCTACCGGCGGGGACGCTACAATGAGCAGTTCTTC
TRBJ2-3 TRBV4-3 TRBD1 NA CASSQDTPTGGLMNTQYF TGCGCCAGCAGCCAAGACACCCCGACAGGGGGCCTTATGAATACGCAGTATTTT
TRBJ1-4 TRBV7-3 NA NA CASSLRSGEKLFF TGTGCCAGCAGCTTAAGATCGGGTGAAAAACTGTTTTTT
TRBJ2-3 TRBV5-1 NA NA CASSFLADTQYF TGCGCCAGCAGCTTTCTAGCAGATACGCAGTATTTT
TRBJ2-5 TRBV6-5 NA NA CASSPRGTPPGTQYF TGTGCCAGCAGTCCCCGGGGGACGCCCCCGGGGACCCAGTACTTC
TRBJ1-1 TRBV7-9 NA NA CASSLEWGGRTEAFF TGTGCCAGCAGCTTAGAATGGGGGGGCCGAACTGAAGCTTTCTTT
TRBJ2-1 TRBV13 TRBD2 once CASSFGGASGGEYNEQFF TGTGCCAGCAGCTTCGGAGGGGCTAGCGGGGGAGAATACAATGAGCAGTTCTTC
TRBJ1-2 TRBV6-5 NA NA CASRQGSGYTF TGTGCCAGCAGACAGGGATCCGGCTACACCTTC
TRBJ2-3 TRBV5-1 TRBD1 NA CASSSHRGRSDTQYF TGCGCCAGCAGTTCGCACAGGGGGCGGTCAGATACGCAGTATTTT
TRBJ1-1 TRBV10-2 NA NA CASSEAGATEAFF TGCGCCAGCAGTGAGGCAGGGGCCACTGAAGCTTTCTTT
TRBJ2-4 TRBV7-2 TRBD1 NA CASSFTGGFTKNIQYF TGTGCCAGCAGCTTTACAGGGGGATTTACCAAAAACATTCAGTACTTC
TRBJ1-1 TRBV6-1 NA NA CASSEGPWGRVAFF TGTGCCAGCAGTGAAGGCCCATGGGGGAGGGTAGCTTTCTTT
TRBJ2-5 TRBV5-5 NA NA CASSHPTGTLYVDQGTQYF TGTGCCAGCAGCCATCCGACCGGGACACTTTACGTCGATCAGGGGACCCAGTACTTC
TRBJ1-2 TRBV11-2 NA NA CASSLSRNSYGYTF TGTGCCAGCAGCTTGTCCAGAAACAGCTATGGCTACACCTTC
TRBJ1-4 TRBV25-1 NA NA CASEPGTKEKLFF TGTGCCAGCGAACCCGGGACTAAGGAAAAACTGTTTTTT
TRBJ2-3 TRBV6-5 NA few CASSYSSGTQYF TGTGCCAGCAGTTACTCGTCCGGTACGCAGTATTTT
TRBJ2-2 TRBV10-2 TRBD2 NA CASAVGGGNTGELFF TGCGCCAGCGCGGTTGGCGGGGGGAACACCGGGGAGCTGTTTTTT
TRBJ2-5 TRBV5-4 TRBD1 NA CASRHRGSQETQYF TGTGCCAGCAGGCACAGGGGAAGCCAAGAGACCCAGTACTTC
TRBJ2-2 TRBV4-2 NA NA CASSQRTYTGELFF TGTGCCAGCAGCCAAAGGACTTACACCGGGGAGCTGTTTTTT
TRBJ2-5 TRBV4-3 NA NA CASSPRGQAQETQYF TGCGCCAGCAGCCCTCGCGGGCAGGCACAAGAGACCCAGTACTTC
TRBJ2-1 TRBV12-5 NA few CASGLWVLQGQGLYNEQFF TGTGCTAGTGGTTTGTGGGTATTACAGGGCCAGGGATTATACAATGAGCAGTTCTTC
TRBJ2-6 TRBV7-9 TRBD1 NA CASEETGGDSGANVLTF TGTGCCAGCGAAGAGACAGGGGGGGACTCTGGGGCCAACGTCCTGACTTTC
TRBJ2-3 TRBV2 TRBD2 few CASSVSGGGEDTQYF TGTGCCAGCAGTGTCAGCGGGGGGGGAGAAGATACGCAGTATTTT
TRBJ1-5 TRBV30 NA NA CALGRGRDQPQHF TGTGCTTTGGGACGGGGGAGGGATCAGCCCCAGCATTTT
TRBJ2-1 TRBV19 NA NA CAVSPSDRSYNEQFF TGTGCCGTGTCCCCCTCTGACAGATCCTACAATGAGCAGTTCTTC
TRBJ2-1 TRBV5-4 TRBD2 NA CASRPDSGGRYNEQFF TGTGCCAGCAGACCGGATAGCGGGGGGAGGTACAATGAGCAGTTCTTC
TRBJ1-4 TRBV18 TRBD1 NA CASSPGQGEKLFF TGTGCCAGCTCACCGGGACAGGGGGAAAAACTGTTTTTT
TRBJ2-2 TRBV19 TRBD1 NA CASSIAGTGITGELFF TGTGCCAGTAGTATAGCCGGGACAGGGATCACCGGGGAGCTGTTTTTT
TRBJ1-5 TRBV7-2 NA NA CASSSRGDGSNQPQHF TGTGCCAGCAGCTCCAGGGGAGATGGTAGCAATCAGCCCCAGCATTTT
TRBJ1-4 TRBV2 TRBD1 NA CASLQGAANEKLFF TGTGCCAGCCTCCAGGGGGCGGCTAATGAAAAACTGTTTTTT
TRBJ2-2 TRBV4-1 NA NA CASSQGRYGELFF TGCGCCAGCAGCCAGGGGAGATACGGGGAGCTGTTTTTT
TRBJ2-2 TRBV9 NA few CASSGGQGEGTGELFF TGTGCCAGCAGCGGGGGACAAGGCGAAGGCACCGGGGAGCTGTTTTTT